This T cell receptor beta chain was sequenced in a study of blood T cell repertoires in COVID-19. Study-level background: The origin of the acute and convalescent COVID-19 samples was the United States, Italy and Spain. From T cells, B-cell-depleted T cells, or PBMCs came the material, which was cDNA or gDNA.

Germline values: CDR1 MNHEY, CDR2 SMNVEV (reference sequence). Trimming pared 7 bases from V and 3 bases from J, leaving 16 bases between. The CDR3 length is 15 residues. TCRdb's copy holds only in-frame clones and misses some; the assay was immunoSEQ multiplex PCR. In the table there are hundreds of thousands of clones, over 75% of which are singletons. The participants were between roughly 18 and 89 years old and came from roughly 25 US areas. Clinical history as reported by participants underpinned cohort assignment. The gene calls are TRBV27 and TRBJ2-4; tentative D call: TRBD2 (5 bases). The origin of this receptor is a woman under 40 who had recovered from COVID-19. Input material: PBMCs or T cells enriched from blood (not recorded which). CDR3 amino acids: CASTSGPGFKNIQYF. CDR3 coding DNA: TGTGCCAGCACTTCTGGTCCGGGGTTCAAAAACATTCAGTACTTC.